Presented here are 24 T cell receptor beta chains from one specimen sequenced in a study of blood T cell repertoires in COVID-19. Method: immunoSEQ multiplex PCR; TCRdb's copy keeps in-frame clones and lacks some. The sample holds 45,000 to 65,000 clones, around nine tenths seen once. Sequencing was done on a sample of peripheral blood. These receptors all come from a human donor in a cohort sampled during active COVID-19.

In this sample, this clone turned up a few times. The rearrangement uses TRBV19 and TRBJ1-3; tentative D call: TRBD1 (5 bases). There are 17 residues in the CDR3. CDR1 is LNHDA, CDR2 SQIVND, per germline (reference sequence). V was trimmed by 2 bases and J by 4 bases, leaving 18 bases between them. The CDR3 is CASSIWGEYRGGNTIYF. CDR3 sequence (DNA): TGTGCCAGTAGTATATGGGGCGAATATCGTGGGGGAAACACCATATATTTT.

CDR3 bases: TGTGCCAGCAGCTTACAGGGGGCAACTGAAGCTTTCTTT. Residues: CASSLQGATEAFF. This chain links TRBV5-8 with TRBJ1-1; 9 bases fit TRBD1. The CDR3 has 13 amino acids. The V gene end was trimmed by 2 bases and the J gene end by 5 bases; junction bases not matched to a gene: 1. In germline, CDR1 is SGHTS, CDR2 YDEGEE. Variable domain in full (rest from reference TRBV5-8 and TRBJ1-1): EAGVTQSPTHLIKTRGQQATLRCSPISGHTSVYWYQQALGLGLQFLLWYDEGEERNRGNFPPRFSGRQFPNYSSELNVNALELEDSALYLCASSLQGATEAFFGQGTRLTVV.

J is TRBJ2-3 and V is TRBV11-2, with a tentative D call TRBD2 (6 bases). The CDR3 covers 14 residues. With 5 bases removed from V and 5 bases from J, the gap between germline ends came to 14 bases. Germline V gene lookup returns CDR1 SGHAT and CDR2 FQNNGV. The CDR3 sequence is CASSRGPGEDTQYF. The CDR3 bases are TGTGCCAGCAGCCGCGGCCCGGGAGAAGATACGCAGTATTTT.

This chain connects TRBV6-1 to TRBJ2-7; 8 bases map to TRBD1. This CDR3 has 14 residues. The J segment lost 5 bases and the V segment lost 2 bases, leaving 5 bases of the junction unmatched. CDR1 and CDR2 (germline): MNHNS, SASEGT. The CDR3 here is CASSEYGQGNEQYF. For the CDR3, the DNA is TGTGCCAGCAGTGAATACGGACAGGGTAACGAGCAGTACTTC.

J is TRBJ2-5 and V is TRBV27; 7 nucleotides align to TRBD1. The germline CDR1 and CDR2 sequences are MNHEY and SMNVEV (reference sequence). The V and J ends lost 5 bases and 4 bases, in that order; junction bases with no gene match: 7. The CDR3 is 14 residues long. The CDR3: CASSPGTVRETQYF. CDR3 coding DNA: TGTGCCAGCAGTCCAGGGACAGTCAGAGAGACCCAGTACTTC.

The rearrangement links TRBV7-3 to TRBJ2-1; a possible D gene is TRBD2 (6 bases). V was cut by 4 bases and J by 5 bases, with 12 bases left in between. There are 14 residues in the CDR3. Germline V gives CDR1 SGHTA, CDR2 FQGTGA. CDR3 sequence: CASSSQLANNEQFF. For the CDR3, the DNA is TGTGCCAGCAGCTCCCAGCTAGCGAACAATGAGCAGTTCTTC.

The chain recombines TRBV5-1 with TRBJ1-1; the match to TRBD1 covers 7 bases. The ends lost 1 base at V and 2 bases at J; junction bases unmatched: 5. The CDR3 runs 15 residues. CDR1 is SGHRS, CDR2 YFSETQ, per germline. The CDR3 sequence is CASSLTRDRNTEAFF. As DNA, the CDR3 is TGCGCCAGCAGCTTGACCCGGGACAGAAACACTGAAGCTTTCTTT.

V gene TRBV19 combines with J gene TRBJ1-3; D perhaps matches TRBD1 (6 bases). V was shortened by 4 bases and J by 0 bases, with 13 bases between the two germline ends. The CDR3 consists of 16 residues. The V gene's germline CDR1 is LNHDA and CDR2 SQIVND (reference sequence). The CDR3 spells CASSKDQGYSGNTIYF. The CDR3 coding sequence is TGTGCCAGTAGTAAGGATCAGGGGTACTCTGGAAACACCATATATTTT.

The gene calls are TRBV19 and TRBJ2-5; TRBD1 aligns across 9 bases. CDR3 length equals 14 residues. The V gene end was trimmed by 5 bases and the J gene end by 2 bases; junction bases not matched to a gene: 3. Per germline, CDR1 LNHDA and CDR2 SQIVND (reference sequence). Written as DNA, the CDR3 is TGTGCCAGTAGTCGGACAGGGGATCAAGAGACCCAGTACTTC. Protein product: CASSRTGDQETQYF.

This clone was seen a handful of times. The V call is TRBV6-6, the J call TRBJ2-5; D is perhaps TRBD1 (6 bases). The CDR3 is made up of 15 amino acids. V was cut by 4 bases and J by 1 base, with 13 bases left in between. The germline CDR1 and CDR2 sequences are MNHNY and SVGAGI (reference sequence). The CDR3: CASSSVTGVQETQYF. In DNA, the CDR3 is TGTGCCAGCAGTTCTGTGACAGGCGTCCAAGAGACCCAGTACTTC.

V and J are TRBV5-5 and TRBJ2-5; D possibly corresponds to TRBD1 (6 bases). Germline V gene sequence: CDR1 SGHKS, CDR2 YYEKEE (reference sequence). V was shortened by 3 bases and J by 4 bases, with 13 bases between the two germline ends. There are 14 residues in the CDR3. CDR3 sequence (DNA): TGTGCCAGCAGCTCTACAGGGACATCAGAGACCCAGTACTTC. Amino acid sequence: CASSSTGTSETQYF.

This clone was detected only once. The rearrangement joins TRBV12-3 or TRBV12-4 to TRBJ1-5; D is possibly TRBD1 (6 bases). V was trimmed by 7 bases and J by 1 base, leaving 8 bases between them. This CDR3 has 13 amino acids. CDR3 in amino acids: CASTGASNQPQHF. The CDR3 nucleotides are TGTGCCAGCACAGGGGCCAGCAATCAGCCCCAGCATTTT.

The chain is built from TRBV7-9 and TRBJ2-4, with 10 bases lining up with TRBD2. This CDR3 spans 19 amino acids. With 1 base clipped from V and 0 bases from J, the junction kept 9 bases outside the gene matches. The germline gives CDR1 SEHNR, CDR2 FQNEAQ (reference sequence). Written as DNA, the CDR3 is TGTGCCAGCAGCTTAGGTACACTAGCGGGACCACTAGCCAAAAACATTCAGTACTTC. This gives the protein CASSLGTLAGPLAKNIQYF.

The chain recombines TRBV6-5 with TRBJ2-5; perhaps TRBD2 as D (5 bases). The V end was cut by 6 bases, the J end by 5 bases, with 13 bases between. From germline, CDR1 is MNHEY and CDR2 SVGAGI. This CDR3 has 13 amino acids. The CDR3 sequence is CASSRGPRETQYF. CDR3 in DNA: TGTGCCAGCAGCCGAGGGCCGAGGGAGACCCAGTACTTC.

The chain recombines TRBV6-5 with TRBJ1-3; 9 bases are a match to TRBD1. The length of the CDR3 is 15 residues. CDR1 is MNHEY and CDR2 is SVGAGI in the germline V gene. Trimming cost V 4 bases and J 0 bases; bases outside gene matches: 1. CDR3 in DNA: TGTGCCAGCAGTTCGACAGGGGGCTCTGGAAACACCATATATTTT. This encodes CASSSTGGSGNTIYF.

The chain links TRBV11-2 to TRBJ2-5; D may be TRBD2 (5 bases). The CDR3 length is 14 residues. Per germline, CDR1 SGHAT and CDR2 FQNNGV. V was clipped by 3 bases and J by 5 bases, with 13 bases between them. Written as DNA, the CDR3 is TGTGCCAGCAGCTTGGAGCGTAGAGGGGAGACCCAGTACTTC. As protein: CASSLERRGETQYF.

The chain combines TRBV7-9 with TRBJ2-3; 8 bases fit TRBD1. Germline CDR1 reads SEHNR; CDR2 reads FQNEAQ (reference sequence). This CDR3 comprises 15 residues. J gave up 8 bases and V 5 bases, and 12 bases lay outside the gene matches. The CDR3 here is CASSQLQGARGTQYF. The DNA of the CDR3 is TGTGCCAGCAGCCAGCTGCAGGGGGCGCGGGGTACGCAGTATTTT.

The chain joins TRBV7-9 to TRBJ1-2; D ambiguous. V lost 3 bases and J lost 8, with 13 bases in between. This CDR3 contains 13 residues. From germline, CDR1 is SEHNR and CDR2 FQNEAQ (reference sequence). As DNA, the CDR3 is TGTGCCAGCAGCTTTATCGTCTCCCTAGGCTACACCTTC. Translated, it gives CASSFIVSLGYTF.

The CDR3 spells CASSYGGAFGKNIQYF. The CDR3 DNA sequence: TGTGCCAGCAGTTACGGGGGGGCGTTCGGCAAAAACATTCAGTACTTC. This chain joins TRBV6-6 and TRBJ2-4, with a weak D call TRBD2 (7 bases). Germline assignment: CDR1 MNHNY and CDR2 SVGAGI (reference sequence). Deletions cut 2 bases from V and 3 bases from J, with 14 bases between. The CDR3 is 16 amino acids.

This chain links TRBV9 with TRBJ1-6, with 8 bases lining up with TRBD1. After removal of 4 bases from V and 10 bases from J, the junction contained 7 bases not matched to a gene. The CDR3 has 14 residues. Germline CDR1 SGDLS, CDR2 YYNGEE. CDR3 residues: CASSRGQEGSPLHF. CDR3 nucleotides: TGTGCCAGCAGCCGGGGACAGGAGGGATCACCCCTCCACTTT.

The rearrangement links TRBV5-1 to TRBJ2-2, with a weak D call TRBD1 (5 bases). Germline V gives CDR1 SGHRS, CDR2 YFSETQ. Deletions cut 2 bases from V and 7 bases from J, with 12 bases between. The CDR3 runs to 14 residues. The chain's CDR3 is CASSLGAGSGELFF. For the CDR3, the DNA is TGCGCCAGCAGCTTAGGGGCTGGCAGCGGGGAGCTGTTTTTT.

This clone came up once. The chain carries TRBV19 and TRBJ1-4; D remains ambiguous. From germline, CDR1 is LNHDA and CDR2 SQIVND (reference sequence). The CDR3 covers 19 residues. Trimming pared 3 bases from V and 0 bases from J, leaving 20 bases between. CDR3 nucleotide sequence: TGTGCCAGTAGTATCGGGAGTAGGGCTGCCTTTGCAACTAATGAAAAACTGTTTTTT. Residues: CASSIGSRAAFATNEKLFF.

The chain carries TRBV3-1 (or the pseudogene TRBV3-2) and TRBJ1-3, with D perhaps TRBD1 (5 bases). Per germline, CDR1 LGHDT and CDR2 YNNKEL (reference sequence). CDR3 length: 17 residues. V shed 3 bases and J shed 4 bases, with 19 bases lying between them. The CDR3 region is CASSQTSGGPGGNTIYF. The CDR3, as DNA: TGTGCCAGCAGCCAGACCAGCGGGGGTCCCGGAGGAAACACCATATATTTT.

With respect to this clone: Relative to the germline gene, one junction end is altered; a read error may explain this. This same CDR3 is encoded by further DNA sequences in the sample. In nucleotides, the CDR3 is TGTGCCACCATTATAGACACTGAAGCCTTCTTT. Protein product: CATIIDTEAFF. The rearrangement uses TRBV24-1 and TRBJ1-1; D gene unclear. Germline CDR1 and CDR2: KGHDR and SFDVKD. This CDR3 is built from 11 residues.